This is a list of T cell receptor beta chains from one sample in a study of T cells in Graves' hyperthyroidism and ophthalmopathy. Via MiXCR, TCRdb re-called the multiplex PCR reads, giving one row per CDR3 protein. Of 550,000 to 600,000 distinct CDR3 sequences listed, over 15% were seen once; the top ten hold about 17%. The specimen was blood. The receptors stem from a woman aged 18-30 years with Graves' hyperthyroidism. The CDR3 runs from the conserved cysteine through the conserved F or W. A D gene is named only where the DNA matches it firmly. Clone sizes are given selectively: once, few, many, or a class where the clone is expanded.

V gene: TRBV10-2; clone size: once; D gene: NA; J gene: TRBJ2-3; CDR3 protein: CASSDRIRKDTQYF; CDR3 DNA: TGCGCCAGCAGTGACCGCATACGAAAAGATACGCAGTATTTT
V gene: TRBV11-3; clone size: many; D gene: NA; J gene: TRBJ2-1; CDR3 protein: CASSYGLGSNEQFF; CDR3 DNA: TGTGCCAGCAGCTACGGGCTCGGGTCAAATGAGCAGTTCTTC
V gene: TRBV19; clone size: NA; D gene: TRBD1; J gene: TRBJ1-5; CDR3 protein: CASSIGQAGNQPQHF; CDR3 DNA: TGTGCCAGTAGTATTGGACAGGCAGGGAATCAGCCCCAGCATTTT
V gene: TRBV27; clone size: many; D gene: NA; J gene: TRBJ2-1; CDR3 protein: CASSSSGRGGLYNEQFF; CDR3 DNA: TGTGCCAGCAGTTCCTCGGGGCGGGGCGGACTCTACAATGAGCAGTTCTTC
V gene: TRBV4-3; clone size: few; D gene: TRBD1; J gene: TRBJ1-2; CDR3 protein: CASSQEEGARGFYGYTF; CDR3 DNA: TGCGCCAGCAGCCAAGAAGAGGGGGCAAGGGGGTTCTATGGCTACACCTTC
V gene: TRBV27; clone size: few; D gene: TRBD2; J gene: TRBJ2-5; CDR3 protein: CASSLTSGRYETQYF; CDR3 DNA: TGTGCCAGCAGTTTAACTAGCGGGAGATACGAGACCCAGTACTTC
V gene: TRBV5-1; clone size: few; D gene: NA; J gene: TRBJ1-1; CDR3 protein: CASSWQGYNTEAFF; CDR3 DNA: TGCGCCAGCAGCTGGCAGGGGTATAACACTGAAGCTTTCTTT
V gene: TRBV12-3/TRBV12-4; clone size: many; D gene: NA; J gene: TRBJ2-7; CDR3 protein: CASSLGVSYEQYF; CDR3 DNA: TGTGCCAGCAGTTTAGGGGTTTCCTACGAGCAGTACTTC
V gene: TRBV15; clone size: NA; D gene: NA; J gene: TRBJ1-2; CDR3 protein: CATSLTAINYGYTF; CDR3 DNA: TGTGCCACCAGCCTGACAGCGATCAACTATGGCTACACCTTC
V gene: TRBV4-1; clone size: NA; D gene: NA; J gene: TRBJ1-5; CDR3 protein: CASSPLLDRGASNQPQHF; CDR3 DNA: TGCGCCAGCAGCCCGCTGTTGGACCGGGGGGCTTCCAATCAGCCCCAGCATTTT
V gene: TRBV28; clone size: NA; D gene: TRBD1; J gene: TRBJ2-4; CDR3 protein: CASTEFGDRASKNIQYF; CDR3 DNA: TGTGCCAGCACCGAGTTTGGTGACAGGGCCTCCAAAAACATTCAGTACTTC
V gene: TRBV7-9; clone size: few; D gene: NA; J gene: TRBJ1-6; CDR3 protein: CASSLDVAYSPLHF; CDR3 DNA: TGTGCCAGCAGCTTAGATGTTGCATACTCACCCCTCCACTTT
V gene: TRBV2; clone size: NA; D gene: NA; J gene: TRBJ1-4; CDR3 protein: CASSYTPWGSDEKLFF; CDR3 DNA: TGTGCCAGCAGCTACACCCCCTGGGGGTCGGATGAAAAACTGTTTTTT
V gene: TRBV27; clone size: many; D gene: NA; J gene: TRBJ1-6; CDR3 protein: CASSLDSNSPLHF; CDR3 DNA: TGTGCCAGCAGTTTGGACAGCAATTCACCCCTCCACTTT
V gene: TRBV14; clone size: many; D gene: NA; J gene: TRBJ2-5; CDR3 protein: CASRQTGGGETQYF; CDR3 DNA: TGTGCCAGCAGGCAGACAGGCGGCGGAGAGACCCAGTACTTC
V gene: TRBV7-9; clone size: many; D gene: TRBD1; J gene: TRBJ1-6; CDR3 protein: CASSSWDSANSPLHF; CDR3 DNA: TGTGCCAGCAGCTCATGGGACAGCGCAAATTCACCCCTCCACTTT
V gene: TRBV5-1; clone size: many; D gene: TRBD2; J gene: TRBJ2-1; CDR3 protein: CASSPGLAESSYNEQFF; CDR3 DNA: TGCGCCAGCAGCCCGGGACTAGCCGAAAGCTCCTACAATGAGCAGTTCTTC
V gene: TRBV4-2; clone size: few; D gene: NA; J gene: TRBJ1-1; CDR3 protein: CASSRLGAMNTEAFF; CDR3 DNA: TGTGCCAGCAGCCGATTGGGGGCTATGAACACTGAAGCTTTCTTT
V gene: TRBV5-5; clone size: NA; D gene: NA; J gene: TRBJ2-7; CDR3 protein: CASSLPGWREDYYEQYF; CDR3 DNA: TGTGCCAGCAGCTTGCCCGGGTGGCGGGAAGACTACTACGAGCAGTACTTC
V gene: TRBV12-3/TRBV12-4; clone size: many; D gene: TRBD1; J gene: TRBJ1-2; CDR3 protein: CASSFRGQGGYTF; CDR3 DNA: TGTGCCAGCAGTTTCAGGGGGCAGGGTGGCTACACCTTC
V gene: TRBV6-1; clone size: many; D gene: NA; J gene: TRBJ2-1; CDR3 protein: CASSGLVSSYNEQFF; CDR3 DNA: TGTGCCAGCAGTGGCCTAGTTAGTTCCTACAATGAGCAGTTCTTC
V gene: TRBV6-5; clone size: few; D gene: NA; J gene: TRBJ1-2; CDR3 protein: CASSYSGAFGYTF; CDR3 DNA: TGTGCCAGCAGTTACTCAGGGGCTTTTGGCTACACCTTC
V gene: TRBV6-2/TRBV6-3; clone size: many; D gene: NA; J gene: TRBJ2-1; CDR3 protein: CASKHAAGTSYNEQFF; CDR3 DNA: TGTGCCAGCAAACACGCCGCCGGGACATCCTACAATGAGCAGTTCTTC
V gene: TRBV5-5; clone size: few; D gene: TRBD1; J gene: TRBJ1-2; CDR3 protein: CASSLGDRGYGYTF; CDR3 DNA: TGTGCCAGCAGCTTGGGGGACAGGGGGTATGGCTACACCTTC
V gene: TRBV6-4; clone size: NA; D gene: NA; J gene: TRBJ2-1; CDR3 protein: CASSDSGSIDEQFF; CDR3 DNA: TGTGCCAGCAGTGACTCAGGCTCTATTGATGAGCAGTTCTTC
V gene: TRBV28; clone size: NA; D gene: TRBD2; J gene: TRBJ2-1; CDR3 protein: CASSSVGGPNEQFF; CDR3 DNA: TGTGCCAGCAGTTCTGTGGGAGGGCCAAATGAGCAGTTCTTC
V gene: TRBV5-1; clone size: few; D gene: NA; J gene: TRBJ2-1; CDR3 protein: CASTPRDGYNEQFF; CDR3 DNA: TGCGCCAGCACCCCGAGGGACGGGTACAATGAGCAGTTCTTC
V gene: TRBV5-1; clone size: NA; D gene: TRBD1; J gene: TRBJ1-1; CDR3 protein: CASSFRDRGTEAFF; CDR3 DNA: TGCGCCAGCAGCTTCCGGGACAGGGGCACTGAAGCTTTCTTT
V gene: TRBV7-2; clone size: many; D gene: TRBD1; J gene: TRBJ2-5; CDR3 protein: CASSKQGIQETQYF; CDR3 DNA: TGTGCCAGCAGCAAACAGGGGATCCAAGAGACCCAGTACTTC
V gene: TRBV12-3/TRBV12-4; clone size: few; D gene: NA; J gene: TRBJ1-2; CDR3 protein: CASRPGSRAYFNYGYTF; CDR3 DNA: TGTGCCAGCAGACCTGGGAGCAGAGCGTACTTTAACTATGGCTACACCTTC
V gene: TRBV6-1; clone size: NA; D gene: NA; J gene: TRBJ1-5; CDR3 protein: CASKRGGSVHF; CDR3 DNA: TGTGCCAGCAAGCGTGGGGGGTCCGTACATTTT
V gene: TRBV29-1; clone size: many; D gene: NA; J gene: TRBJ2-7; CDR3 protein: CSVGFSSYEQYF; CDR3 DNA: TGCAGCGTTGGATTTAGCTCCTACGAGCAGTACTTC
V gene: TRBV28; clone size: many; D gene: TRBD2; J gene: TRBJ2-5; CDR3 protein: CASSRRLAGQETQYF; CDR3 DNA: TGTGCCAGCAGTCGTCGACTAGCAGGGCAGGAGACCCAGTACTTC
V gene: TRBV27; clone size: few; D gene: TRBD1; J gene: TRBJ2-7; CDR3 protein: CASRPVGWTGGLHEQYF; CDR3 DNA: TGTGCCAGCAGACCCGTTGGGTGGACAGGGGGCCTCCACGAGCAGTACTTC
V gene: TRBV7-9; clone size: many; D gene: NA; J gene: TRBJ2-3; CDR3 protein: CASSQSISVSHPDTQYF; CDR3 DNA: TGTGCCAGCAGCCAGAGTATAAGCGTATCACACCCAGATACGCAGTATTTT
V gene: TRBV4-3; clone size: NA; D gene: TRBD1; J gene: TRBJ1-2; CDR3 protein: CASSRFWTGESNYGYTF; CDR3 DNA: TGCGCCAGCAGCCGGTTCTGGACAGGGGAGTCTAACTATGGCTACACCTTC
V gene: TRBV24-1; clone size: many; D gene: NA; J gene: TRBJ2-1; CDR3 protein: CATSDPVLYEQFF; CDR3 DNA: TGTGCCACCAGTGATCCCGTTCTATATGAGCAGTTCTTC
V gene: TRBV9; clone size: few; D gene: TRBD1; J gene: TRBJ2-5; CDR3 protein: CASTPRDRGETQYF; CDR3 DNA: TGTGCCAGCACCCCCCGGGACAGGGGAGAGACCCAGTACTTC
V gene: TRBV19; clone size: few; D gene: TRBD1; J gene: TRBJ2-7; CDR3 protein: CASSIWTGHDDGEQYF; CDR3 DNA: TGTGCCAGTAGTATTTGGACAGGCCACGACGACGGAGAGCAGTACTTC
V gene: TRBV28; clone size: many; D gene: TRBD2; J gene: TRBJ2-7; CDR3 protein: CASSGQTGTSVVYERYF; CDR3 DNA: TGTGCCAGCAGTGGGCAGACCGGGACTAGCGTAGTCTACGAGCGGTACTTC
V gene: TRBV3-1; clone size: NA; D gene: NA; J gene: TRBJ2-7; CDR3 protein: CASSQDRKGFFSYEQYF; CDR3 DNA: TGTGCCAGCAGCCAAGATCGGAAAGGGTTCTTCTCCTACGAGCAGTACTTC
V gene: TRBV20-1; clone size: many; D gene: NA; J gene: TRBJ1-5; CDR3 protein: CSARGNSNQPQHF; CDR3 DNA: TGCAGTGCTAGAGGGAATAGCAATCAGCCCCAGCATTTT